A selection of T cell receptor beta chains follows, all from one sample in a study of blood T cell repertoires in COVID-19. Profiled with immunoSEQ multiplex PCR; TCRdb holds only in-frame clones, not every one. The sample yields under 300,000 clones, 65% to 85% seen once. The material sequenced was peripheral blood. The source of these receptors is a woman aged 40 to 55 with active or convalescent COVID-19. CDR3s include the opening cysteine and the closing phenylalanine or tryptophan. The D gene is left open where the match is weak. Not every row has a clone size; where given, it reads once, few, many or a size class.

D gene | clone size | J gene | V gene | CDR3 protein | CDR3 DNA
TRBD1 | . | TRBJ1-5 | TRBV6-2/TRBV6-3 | CASSPTGGPNQPQHF | TGTGCCAGCAGCCCGACAGGGGGCCCAAATCAGCCCCAGCATTTT
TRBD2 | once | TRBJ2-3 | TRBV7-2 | CASSPGGDQRRDTQYF | TGTGCCAGCAGCCCTGGGGGGGACCAACGAAGAGATACGCAGTATTTT
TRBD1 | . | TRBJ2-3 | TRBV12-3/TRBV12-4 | CASRDRVTDTQYF | TGTGCCAGCCGGGACAGAGTCACAGATACGCAGTATTTT
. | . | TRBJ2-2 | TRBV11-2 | CASSLWSWGAGELFF | TGTGCCAGCAGCTTATGGTCCTGGGGGGCCGGGGAGCTGTTTTTT
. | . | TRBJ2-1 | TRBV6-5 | CASKVQGGQDEQFF | TGTGCCAGCAAGGTGCAGGGTGGGCAGGATGAGCAGTTCTTC
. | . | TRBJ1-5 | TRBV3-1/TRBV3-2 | CASSQKGGNQPQHF | TGTGCCAGCAGCCAAAAGGGGGGCAATCAGCCCCAGCATTTT
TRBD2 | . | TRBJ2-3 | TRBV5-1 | CASIPALAGVFRTDTQYF | TGCGCCAGCATCCCAGCGCTAGCGGGGGTGTTCCGCACAGATACGCAGTATTTT
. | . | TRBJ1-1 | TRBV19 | CATLSGGRAFF | TGTGCCACCCTATCGGGGGGGAGAGCTTTCTTT
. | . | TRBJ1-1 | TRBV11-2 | CASSLGAREGAFF | TGTGCCAGCAGCTTAGGGGCCCGGGAGGGAGCTTTCTTT
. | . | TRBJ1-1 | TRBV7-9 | CASSLAMDTAEAFF | TGTGCCAGCAGCTTAGCTATGGACACCGCTGAAGCTTTCTTT
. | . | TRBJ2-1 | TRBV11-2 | CASTKPGFSNNEQFF | TGTGCCAGCACCAAGCCGGGTTTTTCCAACAATGAGCAGTTCTTC
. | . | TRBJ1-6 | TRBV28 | CASSLGRGSSYNSPLHF | TGTGCCAGCAGTTTAGGGAGGGGGAGCTCCTATAATTCACCCCTCCACTTT
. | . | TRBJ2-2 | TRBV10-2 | CASREGLNIYGELFF | TGCGCCAGCAGGGAGGGACTCAATATCTATGGGGAGCTGTTTTTT
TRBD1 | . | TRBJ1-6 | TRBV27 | CASTLGTGGNSPLHF | TGTGCCAGCACCTTAGGGACAGGAGGTAATTCACCCCTCCACTTT
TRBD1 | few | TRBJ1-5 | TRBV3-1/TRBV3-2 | CASSHQGAGQPQHF | TGTGCCAGCAGCCATCAGGGGGCGGGTCAGCCCCAGCATTTT
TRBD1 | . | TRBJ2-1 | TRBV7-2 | CASSLASGGGTGEQFF | TGTGCCAGCAGCTTAGCGTCCGGAGGGGGGACAGGTGAGCAGTTCTTC